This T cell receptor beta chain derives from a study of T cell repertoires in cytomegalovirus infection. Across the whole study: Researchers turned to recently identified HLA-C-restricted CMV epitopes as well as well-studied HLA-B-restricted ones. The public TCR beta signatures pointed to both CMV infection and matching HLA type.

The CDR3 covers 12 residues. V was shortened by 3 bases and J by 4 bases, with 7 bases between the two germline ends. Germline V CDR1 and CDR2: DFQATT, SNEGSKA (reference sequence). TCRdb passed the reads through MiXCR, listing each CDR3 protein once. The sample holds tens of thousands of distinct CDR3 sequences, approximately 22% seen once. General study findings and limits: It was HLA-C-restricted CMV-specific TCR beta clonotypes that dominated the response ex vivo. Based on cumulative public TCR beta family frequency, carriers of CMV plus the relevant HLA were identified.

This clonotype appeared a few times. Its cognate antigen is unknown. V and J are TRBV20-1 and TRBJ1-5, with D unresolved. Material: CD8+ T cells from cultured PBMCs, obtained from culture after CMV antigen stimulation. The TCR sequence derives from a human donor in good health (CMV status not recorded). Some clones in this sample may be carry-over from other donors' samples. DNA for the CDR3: TGCAGTGCTAGGGACCTAAATCAGCCCCAGCATTTT. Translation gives CSARDLNQPQHF.